The TCR beta chain described here comes from a study of type 1 and type 2 diabetes patients. PCR was run on genomic DNA. Multiplex PCR with 30 forward and 13 reverse primers amplified the TCR beta CDR3. MiXCR was run by TCRdb on the multiplex PCR reads, yielding one entry per CDR3 protein. The repertoire holds under 300,000 distinct CDR3 sequences, with approximately 50% as singletons. The CDR3 has 16 amino acids. V gave up 4 bases and J gave up 0 bases, with 17 bases separating them. The germline gives CDR1 SGHRS, CDR2 YFSETQ. V and J are TRBV5-1 and TRBJ2-7, with D perhaps matching TRBD2 (8 bases). The specimen was peripheral blood mononuclear cells (PBMCs). The sequence derives from a man between 18 and 29 years old with type 2 diabetes. The CDR3 nucleotides are TGCGCCAGCAGCCACCGGGAGGGGGCCTCCTCCTACGAGCAGTACTTC. Encoded protein: CASSHREGASSYEQYF.